These 7 T cell receptor beta chains share one sample of origin, sequenced in a study of regulatory T cells in long-lasting Graves disease. Sequencing libraries for TCR beta were prepared with iRepertoire HTBI primers and Arm-PCR of CDR3 regions. MiXCR, applied by TCRdb to the multiplex PCR reads, yields one record per CDR3 protein. The sample lists around 460,000 distinct CDR3 sequences; less than 15% were seen once. As for time point: newly diagnosed GD, antithyroid drugs for less than 3 months. PBMC-extracted RNA yielded the TCR library. This sample was also put to use in a study of T cells in Graves' hyperthyroidism and ophthalmopathy.

The starting material was peripheral blood mononuclear cells (PBMCs), obtained at new diagnosis, from a patient treated with antithyroid drugs. Receptor source: a woman aged 45-65 years with Graves disease.

This clonotype was seen a handful of times. This sequence joins TRBV9 and TRBJ2-3, with 9 bases matching TRBD2. In germline, CDR1 is SGDLS, CDR2 YYNGEE. CDR3 length equals 15 residues. The junction had 4 bases not matched to a gene; V was cut back by 3 bases and J by 2 bases. For the CDR3, the DNA is TGTGCCAGCAGCGACAGGACTAGCGACACAGATACGCAGTATTTT. This codes for CASSDRTSDTDTQYF.

The rearrangement joins TRBV4-1 to TRBJ2-1; D ambiguous. Trimming shortened V by 2 bases and J by 7 bases, and 6 bases separated the two germline ends. CDR1 is MGHRA and CDR2 is YSYEKL in the germline V gene. There are 12 residues in the CDR3. The CDR3 DNA reads as TGCGCCAGCAGCCAACCGCGGAATGAGCAGTTCTTC. The encoded protein is CASSQPRNEQFF.

This clonotype was seen at least ten times. V gene TRBV3-1 combines with J gene TRBJ1-5, with D tentatively TRBD1 (5 bases). The CDR3 extends over 14 amino acids. Germline V gene lookup returns CDR1 LGHDT and CDR2 YNNKEL (reference sequence). V was shortened by 1 base and J by 4 bases, with 8 bases between the two germline ends. The CDR3 bases are TGTGCCAGCAGCCAAGCAGGGAAAAATCAGCCCCAGCATTTT. As protein: CASSQAGKNQPQHF.

This clonotype turned up a few times. The rearrangement joins TRBV29-1 to TRBJ1-2, with TRBD1 identical over 10 bases. There are 15 residues in the CDR3. Germline values: CDR1 SQVTM, CDR2 ANQGSEA. The J segment lost 7 bases and the V segment lost 0 bases, leaving 8 bases of the junction unmatched. The CDR3 region is CSVEDIRDRGPGYTF. The CDR3 DNA sequence: TGCAGCGTTGAAGATATCCGCGACAGGGGGCCTGGCTACACCTTC.

The chain couples TRBV15 to TRBJ2-5, with TRBD2 as a possible D gene (6 bases). Germline lookup yields CDR1 LNHNV and CDR2 YYDKDF (reference sequence). V was shortened by 5 bases and J by 6 bases, with 19 bases between the two germline ends. The CDR3 consists of 15 residues. CDR3 protein: CATSPLARYEKTQYF. DNA for the CDR3: TGTGCCACCAGCCCGCTAGCGCGATACGAGAAGACCCAGTACTTC.

This clonotype was seen ten or more times. J is TRBJ2-5 and V is TRBV11-2, with 9 bases fitting TRBD2. Germline CDR1 reads SGHAT; CDR2 reads FQNNGV. Germline trimming cut 0 bases from V and 0 bases from J; bases unmatched to any gene: 5. The CDR3 contains 17 residues. Here the CDR3 reads CASSLELSGRNQETQYF. CDR3 DNA sequence: TGTGCCAGCAGCTTAGAACTCAGCGGGAGGAACCAAGAGACCCAGTACTTC.

The chain is built from TRBV4-1 and TRBJ2-7; 11 bases line up with TRBD2. The CDR3 has 18 residues. Trimming cost V 0 bases and J 0 bases; bases outside gene matches: 7. Germline V gene data show CDR1 as MGHRA and CDR2 as YSYEKL. The chain's CDR3 is CASSQDRRLAGNSYEQYF. The CDR3 DNA follows: TGCGCCAGCAGCCAAGATCGAAGACTAGCGGGAAACTCCTACGAGCAGTACTTC.